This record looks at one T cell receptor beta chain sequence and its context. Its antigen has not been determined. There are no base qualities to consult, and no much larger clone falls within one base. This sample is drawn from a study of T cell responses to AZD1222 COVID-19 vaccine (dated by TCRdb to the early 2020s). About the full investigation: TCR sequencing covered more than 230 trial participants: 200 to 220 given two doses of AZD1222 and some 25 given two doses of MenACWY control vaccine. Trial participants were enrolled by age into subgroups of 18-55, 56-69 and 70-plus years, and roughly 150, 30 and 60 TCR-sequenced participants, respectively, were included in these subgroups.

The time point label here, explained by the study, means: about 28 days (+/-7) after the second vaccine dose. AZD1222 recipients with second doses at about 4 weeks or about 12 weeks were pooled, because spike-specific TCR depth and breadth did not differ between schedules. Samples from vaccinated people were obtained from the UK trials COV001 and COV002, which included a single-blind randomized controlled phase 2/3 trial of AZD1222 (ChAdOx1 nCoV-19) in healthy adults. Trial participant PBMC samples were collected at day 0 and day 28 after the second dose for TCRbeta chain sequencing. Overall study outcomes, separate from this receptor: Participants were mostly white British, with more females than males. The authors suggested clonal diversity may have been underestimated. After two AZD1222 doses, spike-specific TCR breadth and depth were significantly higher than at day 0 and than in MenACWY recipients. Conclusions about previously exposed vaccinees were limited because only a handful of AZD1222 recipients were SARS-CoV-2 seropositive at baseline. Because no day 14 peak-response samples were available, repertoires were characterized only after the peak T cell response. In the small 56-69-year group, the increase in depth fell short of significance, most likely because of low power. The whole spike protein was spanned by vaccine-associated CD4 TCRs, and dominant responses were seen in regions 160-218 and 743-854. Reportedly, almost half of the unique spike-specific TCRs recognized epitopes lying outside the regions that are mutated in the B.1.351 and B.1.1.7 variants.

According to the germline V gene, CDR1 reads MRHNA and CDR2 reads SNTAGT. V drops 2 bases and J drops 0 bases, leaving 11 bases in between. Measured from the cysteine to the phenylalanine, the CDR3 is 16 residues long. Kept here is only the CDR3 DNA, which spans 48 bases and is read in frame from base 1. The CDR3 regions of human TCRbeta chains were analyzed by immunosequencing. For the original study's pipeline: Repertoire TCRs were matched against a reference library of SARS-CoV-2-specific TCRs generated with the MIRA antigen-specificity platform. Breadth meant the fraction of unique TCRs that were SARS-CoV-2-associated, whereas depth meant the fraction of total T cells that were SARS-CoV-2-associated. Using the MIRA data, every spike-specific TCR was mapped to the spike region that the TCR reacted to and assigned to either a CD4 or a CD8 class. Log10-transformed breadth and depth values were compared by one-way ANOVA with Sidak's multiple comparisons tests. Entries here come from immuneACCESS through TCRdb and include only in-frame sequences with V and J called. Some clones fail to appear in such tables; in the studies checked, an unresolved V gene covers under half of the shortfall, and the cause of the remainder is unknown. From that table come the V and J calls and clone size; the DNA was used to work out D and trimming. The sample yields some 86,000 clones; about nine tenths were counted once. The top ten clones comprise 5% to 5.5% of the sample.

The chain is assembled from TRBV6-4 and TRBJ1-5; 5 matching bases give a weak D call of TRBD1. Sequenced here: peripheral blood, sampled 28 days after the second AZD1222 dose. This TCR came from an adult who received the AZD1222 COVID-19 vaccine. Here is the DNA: TGTGCCAGCAGTGACAAGGGGCCTAATAGCAATCAGCCCCAGCATTTT. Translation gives CASSDKGPNSNQPQHF.